This T cell receptor (beta chain) appears in the sequencing data of a study of blood T cell repertoires in COVID-19. V lost 1 base and J lost 1, with 8 bases in between. Per germline, CDR1 SGHRS and CDR2 YFSETQ. The CDR3 length is 14 residues. Assay: immunoSEQ multiplex PCR; the TCRdb copy retains only in-frame clones and omits some. Of about 170,000 clones in the sample, roughly 84% are singletons; the top ten hold over 9.5%. J is TRBJ2-5 and V is TRBV5-1; no clear D. The sequence was collected from a woman of 80 years or more with active or convalescent COVID-19. The sequenced material came from peripheral blood. The CDR3 here is CASSLRAPQETQYF. The CDR3 nucleotides are TGCGCCAGCAGCTTGCGCGCGCCCCAAGAGACCCAGTACTTC. The full variable domain, rest sourced from reference TRBV5-1 and TRBJ2-5, is KAGVTQTPRYLIKTRGQQVTLSCSPISGHRSVSWYQQTPGQGLQFLFEYFSETQRNKGNFPGRFSGRQFSNSRSEMNVSTLELGDSALYLCASSLRAPQETQYFGPGTRLLVL.